The text below deals with one T cell receptor (beta chain). The sample belongs to a study of T cell repertoires in cytomegalovirus infection. Study-level background: From public TCR beta signatures came an indication of both CMV infection and matching HLA type.

TCRdb processed the reads anew with MiXCR; each CDR3 protein has one entry. The table includes a few hundred thousand distinct CDR3 sequences, about 20% detected once. This CDR3 is built from 14 residues. With V trimmed by 7 bases and J by 6 bases, 12 bases remained unmatched. CDR1 SQVTM and CDR2 ANQGSEA come from the germline V gene. The receptor comes from a human donor in good health (CMV status not recorded). Some clones in this sample may be carry-over from other donors' samples. The genes are TRBV29-1 and TRBJ1-1; 9 positions match TRBD1. Sequencing was performed on CD8+ T cells from PBMCs. The CDR3 loop is CSAGQGRIEPEAFF. In nucleotides, the CDR3 is TGCAGCGCGGGACAGGGCCGAATCGAACCTGAAGCTTTCTTT. Full variable domain (rest looked up from reference TRBV29-1 and TRBJ1-1): SAVISQKPSRDICQRGTSLTIQCQVDSQVTMMFWYRQQPGQSLTLIATANQGSEATYESGFVIDKFPISRPNLTFSTLTVSNMSPEDSSIYLCSAGQGRIEPEAFFGQGTRLTVV.